This is a list of T cell receptor beta chains from one sample in a study of blood T cell repertoires in COVID-19. Assay: immunoSEQ multiplex PCR; the TCRdb copy retains only in-frame clones and omits some. This table has approximately 260,000 clones, around 90% appearing once. Sequenced sample: peripheral blood. These TCRs come from a man aged 50 to 60 with acute or convalescent COVID-19. CDR3s include the opening cysteine and the closing phenylalanine or tryptophan. A D gene is named only where the DNA matches it firmly. Not all rows give a size; the values are once, few, many and, for expanded clones, a class.

length	V	D	size	J	DNA	CDR3
13	TRBV12-3/TRBV12-4	.	.	TRBJ2-5	TGTGCCAGCAGCGGGTTCCTCCAAGAGACCCAGTACTTC	CASSGFLQETQYF
14	TRBV18	TRBD2	.	TRBJ2-5	TGTGCCAGCTCCTCCGGGACTAGTTATGAGACCCAGTACTTC	CASSSGTSYETQYF
15	TRBV6-5	TRBD2	.	TRBJ2-2	TGTGCCAGCAGCCTGGGACTAGCTAAGACCGGGGAGCTGTTTTTT	CASSLGLAKTGELFF
16	TRBV29-1	TRBD1	.	TRBJ1-2	TGCAGCGTATCTCCGGACAGGGGGCCAGGGGCCTATGGCTACACCTTC	CSVSPDRGPGAYGYTF
13	TRBV30	TRBD1	.	TRBJ1-5	TGTGCCTGGAGTGGGACAGGACATCAGCCCCAGCATTTT	CAWSGTGHQPQHF
14	TRBV7-9	TRBD2	once	TRBJ2-1	TGTGCCAGCAGCCCTAGCGGGGGGTCCGATGAGCAGTTCTTC	CASSPSGGSDEQFF
16	TRBV18	TRBD1	.	TRBJ2-3	TGTGCCAGCTCACCAACCGGGACAGGGGAGCCTAATACGCAGTATTTT	CASSPTGTGEPNTQYF
16	TRBV19	TRBD1	.	TRBJ1-1	TGTGCCAGTAGTAAGGCAGGGGGCTTCGTGGACACTGAAGCTTTCTTT	CASSKAGGFVDTEAFF
15	TRBV5-6	TRBD1	.	TRBJ1-1	TGTGCCAGCAGCTCGGGACAGGAGTTTATGCTTGAAGCTTTCTTT	CASSSGQEFMLEAFF
11	TRBV20-1	.	.	TRBJ1-1	TGCAGTGCTAGCAGGACAGTTGAAGCTTTCTTT	CSASRTVEAFF
15	TRBV30	TRBD1	once	TRBJ2-1	TGTGCCTGGTCGCGGGGACAGGGTTCCCGGGATGAGCAGTTCTTC	CAWSRGQGSRDEQFF
14	TRBV19	TRBD2	.	TRBJ2-3	TGTGCCAGTAGATCGACTAGCGGCACAGATACGCAGTATTTT	CASRSTSGTDTQYF
13	TRBV3-1/TRBV3-2	.	.	TRBJ1-1	TGTGCCAGCAGCCAAGCACGGGGGACTGAAGCTTTCTTT	CASSQARGTEAFF
17	TRBV19	TRBD1	.	TRBJ1-1	TGTGCCAGTAGTCGGGGACAGGGTCGTATGGAGACGGCTGAAGCTTTCTTT	CASSRGQGRMETAEAFF
17	TRBV4-1	TRBD1	.	TRBJ1-1	TGCGCCAGCGAAGGGACAGGGTCGGGCCCTATGAACACTGAAGCTTTCTTT	CASEGTGSGPMNTEAFF
16	TRBV30	.	.	TRBJ1-1	TGTGCCTGGAGTGTACGGGCAGGGGCCTTTAACACTGAAGCTTTCTTT	CAWSVRAGAFNTEAFF
15	TRBV11-2	.	.	TRBJ1-2	TGTGCCAGCAGCTTAGCCACGGGGAAGGGCTATGGCTACACCTTC	CASSLATGKGYGYTF
13	TRBV19	TRBD1	.	TRBJ2-7	TGTGCCAGTAGTATCCCCGGACAGGGGGTTTGGTACTTC	CASSIPGQGVWYF
16	TRBV5-4	TRBD2	.	TRBJ2-1	TGTGCCAGCAGCCCTCCCGGAGCGGGGGCTCTCAATGAGCAGTTCTTC	CASSPPGAGALNEQFF
14	TRBV10-2	.	.	TRBJ1-6	TGCGCCAGTAGCGGGACGGCTTATAATTCACCCCTCCACTTT	CASSGTAYNSPLHF
14	TRBV6-5	TRBD1	.	TRBJ1-1	TGTGCCAGCAGGGGACAGGGGGGGAACACTGAAGCTTTCTTT	CASRGQGGNTEAFF
11	TRBV6-4	.	.	TRBJ1-1	TGTGCCAGCCGTTCCGGCACTGAAGCTTTCTTT	CASRSGTEAFF
13	TRBV12-3/TRBV12-4	.	.	TRBJ2-7	TGTGCCAGCAGTTTGGGCAGTTTTTACGAGCAGTACTTC	CASSLGSFYEQYF
14	TRBV6-5	TRBD1	.	TRBJ1-6	TGTGCCAGCAGTCGGACAGGGGGCAATTCACCCCTCCACTTT	CASSRTGGNSPLHF
13	TRBV6-5	.	.	TRBJ1-2	TGTGCCAGCTCCATGGACAGTAACTATGGCTACACCTTC	CASSMDSNYGYTF
17	TRBV6-4	TRBD1	.	TRBJ2-2	TGTGCCAGCAGTTCCGGGACAGGGGCGTCCCACACCGGGGAGCTGTTTTTT	CASSSGTGASHTGELFF
15	TRBV18	.	.	TRBJ1-3	TGTGCCAGCTCACCGCAGGGGAAAAGGGGAAACACCATATATTTT	CASSPQGKRGNTIYF
13	TRBV7-3	.	once	TRBJ2-7	TGTGCCAGCAGCTTAACGTTCGGCTACGAGCAGTACTTC	CASSLTFGYEQYF
15	TRBV14	TRBD1	.	TRBJ1-6	TGTGCCAGCAGCCAACGGACAGGGGTTAATTCACCCCTCCACTTT	CASSQRTGVNSPLHF
15	TRBV19	.	.	TRBJ1-1	TGTGCCAGTAGTATCGAAGCCCCTTACTCCACTGAAGCTTTCTTT	CASSIEAPYSTEAFF
12	TRBV30	TRBD1	.	TRBJ2-1	TGTGCCTGGAGTCGGACAGGCAATGAGCAGTTCTTC	CAWSRTGNEQFF
15	TRBV7-3	.	.	TRBJ1-1	TGTGCCAGCAGCTTAAATCCGGGGGAAGGGACTGAAGCTTTCTTT	CASSLNPGEGTEAFF
15	TRBV3-1/TRBV3-2	TRBD1	.	TRBJ2-7	TGTGCCAGCAGCCCTGGGACAGGGGGCTCCAACGAGCAGTACTTC	CASSPGTGGSNEQYF
14	TRBV9	TRBD1	.	TRBJ1-2	TGTGCCAGCAGCGTCCTGACAGGGAACTATGGCTACACCTTC	CASSVLTGNYGYTF
19	TRBV21-1	.	.	TRBJ2-7	TGTGCCAGCTCAAGACCCCGTACCGTGACAGGCTTTAGCTCCTACGAGCAGTACTTC	CASSRPRTVTGFSSYEQYF
15	TRBV6-5	TRBD1	few	TRBJ2-1	TGTGCCAGCAGTTACTCGATACAGGGGGCACATGAGCAGTTCTTC	CASSYSIQGAHEQFF
15	TRBV5-4	TRBD2	.	TRBJ2-5	TGTGCCAGCAGCTGGGGGACTAGCGGCCAAGAGACCCAGTACTTC	CASSWGTSGQETQYF
10	TRBV2	.	.	TRBJ1-1	TGTGCCACCAAATCGGGTGTAGCTTTCTTT	CATKSGVAFF